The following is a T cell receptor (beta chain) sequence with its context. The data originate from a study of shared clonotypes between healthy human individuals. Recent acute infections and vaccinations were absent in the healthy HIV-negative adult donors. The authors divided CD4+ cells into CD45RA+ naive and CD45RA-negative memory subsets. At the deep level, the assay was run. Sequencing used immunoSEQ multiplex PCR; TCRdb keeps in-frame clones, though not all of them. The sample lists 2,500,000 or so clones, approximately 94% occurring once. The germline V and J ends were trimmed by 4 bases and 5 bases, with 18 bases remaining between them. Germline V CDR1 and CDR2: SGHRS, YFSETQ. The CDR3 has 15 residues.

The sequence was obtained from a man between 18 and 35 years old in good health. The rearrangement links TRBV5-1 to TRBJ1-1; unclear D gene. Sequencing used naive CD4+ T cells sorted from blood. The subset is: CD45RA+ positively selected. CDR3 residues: CASSGSGYRGTEAFF. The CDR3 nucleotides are TGCGCCAGCAGCGGCTCGGGGTACCGTGGGACTGAAGCTTTCTTT.